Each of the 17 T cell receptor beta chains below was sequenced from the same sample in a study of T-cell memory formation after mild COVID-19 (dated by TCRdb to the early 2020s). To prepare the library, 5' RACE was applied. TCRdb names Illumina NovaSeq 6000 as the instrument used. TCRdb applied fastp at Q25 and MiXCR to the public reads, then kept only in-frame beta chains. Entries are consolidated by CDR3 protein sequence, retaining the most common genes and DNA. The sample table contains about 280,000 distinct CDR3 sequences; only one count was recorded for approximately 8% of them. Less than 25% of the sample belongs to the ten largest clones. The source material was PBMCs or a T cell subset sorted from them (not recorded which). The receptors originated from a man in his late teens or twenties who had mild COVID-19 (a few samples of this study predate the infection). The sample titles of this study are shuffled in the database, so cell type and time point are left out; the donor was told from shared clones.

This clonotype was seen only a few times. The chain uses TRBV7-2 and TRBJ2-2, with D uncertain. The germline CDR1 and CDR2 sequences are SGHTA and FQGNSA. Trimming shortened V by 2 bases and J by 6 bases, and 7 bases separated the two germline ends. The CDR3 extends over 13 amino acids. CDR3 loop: CASSLKAPGELFF. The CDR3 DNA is TGTGCCAGCAGCTTAAAGGCCCCCGGGGAGCTGTTTTTT.

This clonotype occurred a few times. DNA for the CDR3: TGTGCCAGCTGGGACAGGAGTAATCAGCCCCAGCATTTT. It translates to CASWDRSNQPQHF. The J gene is TRBJ1-5, the V gene TRBV6-5, with 8 bases fitting TRBD1. This CDR3 spans 13 amino acids. Per the germline V gene, CDR1 is MNHEY and CDR2 is SVGAGI. J was trimmed by 4 bases and V by 8 bases; bases with no gene match: 4.

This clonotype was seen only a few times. The CDR3 nucleotides read TGTGCCAGTAGCAGGGGTAGTTTAAGCCGCGAGCAGTACTTC. Protein sequence: CASSRGSLSREQYF. The chain carries TRBV19 and TRBJ2-7; perhaps TRBD1 as D (6 bases). Trimming cost V 6 bases and J 6 bases, with 18 bases left between them. Looked up from germline, CDR1 is LNHDA and CDR2 is SQIVND (reference sequence). The CDR3 totals 14 residues.

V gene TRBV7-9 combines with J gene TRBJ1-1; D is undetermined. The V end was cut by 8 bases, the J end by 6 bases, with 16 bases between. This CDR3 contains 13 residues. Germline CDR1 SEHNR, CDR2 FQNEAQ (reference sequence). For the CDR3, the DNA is TGTGCCAGCCTGCTAGGGCAGGCGGCTGAAGCTTTCTTT. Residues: CASLLGQAAEAFF.

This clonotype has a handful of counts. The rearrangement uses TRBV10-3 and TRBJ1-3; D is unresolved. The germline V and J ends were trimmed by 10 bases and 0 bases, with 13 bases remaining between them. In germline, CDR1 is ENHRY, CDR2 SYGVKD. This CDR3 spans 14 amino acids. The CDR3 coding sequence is TGTGCCACCTGGGGAGGGCTCTCTGGAAACACCATATATTTT. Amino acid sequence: CATWGGLSGNTIYF.

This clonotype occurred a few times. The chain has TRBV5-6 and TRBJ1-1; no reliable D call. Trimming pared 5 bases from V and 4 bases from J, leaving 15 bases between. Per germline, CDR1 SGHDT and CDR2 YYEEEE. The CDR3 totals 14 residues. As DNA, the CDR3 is TGTGCCAGCAGTCCATTGGGCCCGGGCACTGAAGCTTTCTTT. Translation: CASSPLGPGTEAFF.

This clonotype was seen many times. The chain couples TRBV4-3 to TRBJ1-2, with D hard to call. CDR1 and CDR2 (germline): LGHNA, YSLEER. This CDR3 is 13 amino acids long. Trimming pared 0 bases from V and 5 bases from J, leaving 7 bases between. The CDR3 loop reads CASSQEQTYGYTF. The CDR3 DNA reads TGCGCCAGCAGCCAAGAACAGACTTATGGCTACACCTTC.

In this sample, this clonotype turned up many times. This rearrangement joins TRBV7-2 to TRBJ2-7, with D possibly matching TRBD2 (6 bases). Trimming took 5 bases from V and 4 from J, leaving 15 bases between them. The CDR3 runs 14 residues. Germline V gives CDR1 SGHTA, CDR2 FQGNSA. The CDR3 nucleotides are TGTGCCAGCAGCACCGGGACTTCCCTGTACGAGCAGTACTTC. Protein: CASSTGTSLYEQYF.

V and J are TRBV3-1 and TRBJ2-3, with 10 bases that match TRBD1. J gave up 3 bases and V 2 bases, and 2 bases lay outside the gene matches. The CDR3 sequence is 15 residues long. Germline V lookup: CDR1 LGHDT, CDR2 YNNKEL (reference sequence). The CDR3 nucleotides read TGTGCCAGCAGCCAACGGACAGGGGGAACAGATACGCAGTATTTT. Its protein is CASSQRTGGTDTQYF.

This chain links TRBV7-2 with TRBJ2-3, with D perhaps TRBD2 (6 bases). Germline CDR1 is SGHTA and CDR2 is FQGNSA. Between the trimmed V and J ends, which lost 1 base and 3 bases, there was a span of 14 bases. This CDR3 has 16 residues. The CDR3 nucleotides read TGTGCCAGCAGCTTAGAGATCTGGGCGGGGACAGATACGCAGTATTTT. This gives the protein CASSLEIWAGTDTQYF.

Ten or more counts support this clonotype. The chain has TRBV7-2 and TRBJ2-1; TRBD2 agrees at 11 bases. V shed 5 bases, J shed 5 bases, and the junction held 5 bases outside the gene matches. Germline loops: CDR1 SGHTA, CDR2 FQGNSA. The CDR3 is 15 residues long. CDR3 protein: CASSPPTSGDNEQFF. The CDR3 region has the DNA TGTGCCAGCAGCCCCCCGACTAGCGGGGACAATGAGCAGTTCTTC.

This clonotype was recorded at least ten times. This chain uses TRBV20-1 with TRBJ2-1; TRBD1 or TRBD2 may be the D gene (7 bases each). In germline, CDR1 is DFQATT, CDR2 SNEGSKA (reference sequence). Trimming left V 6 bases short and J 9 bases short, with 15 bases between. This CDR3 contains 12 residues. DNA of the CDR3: TGCAGTGCAAATACAGGGGAGGGTGAGCAGTTCTTC. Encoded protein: CSANTGEGEQFF.

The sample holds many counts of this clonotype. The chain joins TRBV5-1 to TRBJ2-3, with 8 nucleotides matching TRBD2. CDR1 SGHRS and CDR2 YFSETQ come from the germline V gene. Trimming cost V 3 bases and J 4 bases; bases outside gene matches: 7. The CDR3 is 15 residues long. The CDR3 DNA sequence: TGCGCCAGCAGCTCCGGGACTAGAGGTGCAGATACGCAGTATTTT. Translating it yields CASSSGTRGADTQYF.

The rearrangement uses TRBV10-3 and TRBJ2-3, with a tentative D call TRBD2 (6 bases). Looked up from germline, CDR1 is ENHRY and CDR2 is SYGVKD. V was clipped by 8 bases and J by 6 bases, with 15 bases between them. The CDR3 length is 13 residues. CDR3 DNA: TGTGCCATCTCTATGGGCGGGGTCGATACGCAGTATTTT. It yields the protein CAISMGGVDTQYF.

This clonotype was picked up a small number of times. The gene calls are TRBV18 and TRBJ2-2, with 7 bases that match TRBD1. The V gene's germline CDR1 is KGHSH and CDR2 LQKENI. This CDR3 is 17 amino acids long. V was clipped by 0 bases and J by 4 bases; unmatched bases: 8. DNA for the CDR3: TGTGCCAGCTCACCACCGGGCGGACAGGCCTTCACCGGGGAGCTGTTTTTT. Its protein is CASSPPGGQAFTGELFF.

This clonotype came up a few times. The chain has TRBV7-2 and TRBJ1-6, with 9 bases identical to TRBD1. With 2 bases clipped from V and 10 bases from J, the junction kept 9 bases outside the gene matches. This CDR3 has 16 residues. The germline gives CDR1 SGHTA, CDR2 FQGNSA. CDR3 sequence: CASSLRPGTGKSPLHF. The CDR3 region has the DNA TGTGCCAGCAGCTTACGCCCCGGGACAGGGAAATCACCCCTCCACTTT.

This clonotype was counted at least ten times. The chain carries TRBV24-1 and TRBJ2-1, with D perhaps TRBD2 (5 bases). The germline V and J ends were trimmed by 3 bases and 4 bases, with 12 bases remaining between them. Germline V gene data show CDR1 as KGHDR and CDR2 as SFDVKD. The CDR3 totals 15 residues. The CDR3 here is CATSDSSARYNEQFF. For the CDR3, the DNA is TGTGCCACCAGTGATAGTAGCGCTCGGTACAATGAGCAGTTCTTC.